Each of the 3 T cell receptor beta chains below was sequenced from the same sample in a study of T-cell memory formation after mild COVID-19. TCRdb analysed the 5' RACE reads with MiXCR anew, one entry per CDR3 protein. Of some 300,000 distinct CDR3 sequences in the sample, 20% were seen once. Specimen: PBMCs or a T cell subset sorted from them (not recorded which). The receptors stem from a man younger than 30 who had mild COVID-19 (a few samples of this study predate the infection). Cell type and time point are not known.

This clonotype has a handful of counts. This chain links TRBV6-5 with TRBJ2-7, with 8 bases aligning to TRBD1. After removal of 1 base from V and 7 bases from J, the junction contained 3 bases not matched to a gene. The CDR3 covers 13 residues. CDR1 is MNHEY and CDR2 is SVGAGI in the germline V gene. The CDR3 reads CASSYLRTGEQYF. The CDR3 bases are TGTGCCAGCAGTTACTTACGGACAGGGGAGCAGTACTTC.

Concerning this clonotype itself: The junction departs from germline at one end; a sequencing error may be responsible. This chain joins TRBV6-1 and TRBJ1-5, with D perhaps TRBD1 (6 bases). This CDR3 is built from 13 residues. Per germline, CDR1 MNHNS and CDR2 SASEGT. CDR3: CASRRQGNQTQHF. CDR3 DNA sequence: TGTGCCAGCCGACGGCAGGGGAATCAGACCCAGCATTTT.

This clonotype was picked up a small number of times. This chain joins TRBV15 and TRBJ1-5; D is undetermined. There are 13 residues in the CDR3. Germline lookup yields CDR1 LNHNV and CDR2 YYDKDF (reference sequence). V was cut by 3 bases and J by 6 bases, with 9 bases left in between. The CDR3 here is CATSRARGQPQHF. CDR3 in DNA: TGTGCCACCAGCAGGGCGCGCGGTCAGCCCCAGCATTTT.